This TCR beta chain was profiled in a study of CD8+ T cells in alopecia areata. Study background: It was oral tofacitinib, at 5 to 10 mg twice daily, that treated patients received. Dosing with tofacitinib proceeded for 6 to 18 months, followed by 6 months off drug. Overall study findings and caveats: Normal skin's resident alphabeta T cells are sequenced alongside lesional scalp T cells. Compared with normal scalp, lesional scalp had higher clonality and more expanded CD8+ clones.

Researchers gathered lesional scalp punch biopsies and peripheral blood from patients with alopecia areata. This CDR3 region has 12 residues. Germline V gene sequence: CDR1 MDHEN, CDR2 SYDVKM. V was cut by 5 bases and J by 6 bases, with 10 bases left in between. Sequencing relied on a cDNA template that was reverse transcribed from extracted RNA. The assay was immunoSEQ multiplex PCR, and TCRdb's table has in-frame clones only and misses some. The sample lists 6,500 to 9,000 clones, 45% to 70% occurring once. In regard to this clone: Its antigen remains unknown. The conserved final phenylalanine or tryptophan is absent from the CDR3, which likely points to a read error.

J is TRBJ1-1 and V is TRBV28, with D possibly matching TRBD1 (5 bases). The origin of this receptor is a human donor with alopecia areata. The sample was skin, taken at week 0. Written as DNA, the CDR3 is TGTGCCAGCAGTCCCCGCAGGGCTGAAGCTTTCTCT. This translates into CASSPRRAEAFS.